The rows below give T cell receptor beta chains drawn from one sample of a study of cytomegalovirus exposure and HLA in healthy donors. Sequenced by immunoSEQ multiplex PCR; TCRdb stores in-frame clones only, minus some. The table lists 60,000 or so clones, around 89% of them singletons. Sequenced sample: PBMCs. The receptor set was obtained from a man under 40 in good health and CMV-seropositive. Each CDR3 is given with its conserved first and last residue. Fields, in order: D gene, clone size, J gene, V gene, CDR3 DNA, CDR3 protein. D genes are given only for firm matches. Clone sizes are given selectively: once, few, many, or a class where the clone is expanded.

. | . | TRBJ2-7 | TRBV11-3 | TGTGCCAGCGGCATAACGGGCTACGAGCAGTACTTC | CASGITGYEQYF
TRBD2 | . | TRBJ2-3 | TRBV19 | TGTGCCAGTAGTCGAGGGACTAGCGGGAGGGCTGATACGCAGTATTTT | CASSRGTSGRADTQYF
TRBD1 | . | TRBJ1-4 | TRBV9 | TGTGCCAGCAGCGCTCTAGGGGGCAGGGTTGTCGAAAAACTGTTTTTT | CASSALGGRVVEKLFF
. | . | TRBJ2-7 | TRBV25-1 | TGTGCCAGCAGTGAATACGCCCTCGAGGACGAGCAGTACTTC | CASSEYALEDEQYF
TRBD1 | once | TRBJ1-2 | TRBV11-3 | TGTGCCAGCAGCCCCAACACCGGGACAGGGTATGGCTACACCTTC | CASSPNTGTGYGYTF
TRBD1 | . | TRBJ1-1 | TRBV18 | TGTGCCAGCTCCACCGACAGGGGGTGTGAAGCTTTCTTT | CASSTDRGCEAFF
. | once | TRBJ2-2 | TRBV2 | TGTGCCAGCAGTTCGGTTCGCGACACCGGGGAGCTGTTTTTT | CASSSVRDTGELFF
TRBD1 | . | TRBJ2-7 | TRBV30 | TGTGCCTGGAGGACCGGGACAGGTATGAACGAGCAGTACTTC | CAWRTGTGMNEQYF
TRBD2 | . | TRBJ2-1 | TRBV2 | TGTGCCAGCAGTGAAGCCCCGGGACTAGCGGGGGCTGAGCAGTTCTTC | CASSEAPGLAGAEQFF
. | . | TRBJ2-1 | TRBV4-2 | TGTGCCAGCAGCAACAGGGTCGAGCAGTTCTTC | CASSNRVEQFF
TRBD2 | . | TRBJ2-2 | TRBV27 | TGTGCCAGCAGTTTAGGACTAGGGGCCACCGGGGAGCTGTTTTTT | CASSLGLGATGELFF
TRBD1 | . | TRBJ1-1 | TRBV28 | TGTGCCAGCAGTCCGACAGGGCTGAACACTGAAGCTTTCTTT | CASSPTGLNTEAFF
. | . | TRBJ1-1 | TRBV10-3 | TGTGCCATCAGGGGCCTCACGAACACTGAAGCTTTCTTT | CAIRGLTNTEAFF
TRBD1 | . | TRBJ2-7 | TRBV5-1 | TGCGCCAGCAGCGCCGGACAGGGCGACGAGCAGTACTTC | CASSAGQGDEQYF
. | . | TRBJ1-1 | TRBV13 | TGTGCCAGCAGGGAAGGGAGGGGTGAAGCTTTCTTT | CASREGRGEAFF
. | . | TRBJ1-3 | TRBV30 | TGTGCCTGGATAGCTCGGAGTGGAAACACCATATATTTT | CAWIARSGNTIYF
TRBD1 | . | TRBJ2-3 | TRBV5-1 | TGCGCCAGCAGCTTGAATCCAGGGGGCATTACAGATACGCAGTATTTT | CASSLNPGGITDTQYF
. | . | TRBJ2-1 | TRBV5-1 | TGCGCCAGCAGCCCCGGTGCGACAGCAAGCTCCTACAATGAGCAGTTCTTC | CASSPGATASSYNEQFF
. | . | TRBJ2-3 | TRBV9 | TGTGCCAGCAGCGTAGGTTGGGAGCTTAGCACAGATACGCAGTATTTT | CASSVGWELSTDTQYF
TRBD2 | . | TRBJ2-1 | TRBV5-1 | TGCGCCAGCAGCTTGGGCGAACCACTAGCGGAAAAGTACAATGAGCAGTTCTTC | CASSLGEPLAEKYNEQFF
. | . | TRBJ1-3 | TRBV30 | TGTGCCTGGAGTGTACGCGGAAGCTCTGGAAACACCATATATTTT | CAWSVRGSSGNTIYF
TRBD2 | few | TRBJ2-1 | TRBV18 | TGTGCCAGCTCGGCTAGCGGGAGTATCAATGAGCAGTTCTTC | CASSASGSINEQFF
TRBD2 | . | TRBJ2-7 | TRBV15 | TGTGCCACCAGCCCTCCGGTGGCTAGCGGATACTACGAGCAGTACTTC | CATSPPVASGYYEQYF
. | once | TRBJ2-1 | TRBV18 | TGTGCCAGCTCACCTACCCGGGGGGAGCAGTTCTTC | CASSPTRGEQFF
TRBD1 | . | TRBJ2-4 | TRBV5-1 | TGCGCCAGCAGCCCTGAGGGACAGGAGAATACCAAAAACATTCAGTACTTC | CASSPEGQENTKNIQYF
TRBD1 | . | TRBJ1-1 | TRBV27 | TGTGCCAGCAGGTCACAGGGGTCTAACACTGAAGCTTTCTTT | CASRSQGSNTEAFF